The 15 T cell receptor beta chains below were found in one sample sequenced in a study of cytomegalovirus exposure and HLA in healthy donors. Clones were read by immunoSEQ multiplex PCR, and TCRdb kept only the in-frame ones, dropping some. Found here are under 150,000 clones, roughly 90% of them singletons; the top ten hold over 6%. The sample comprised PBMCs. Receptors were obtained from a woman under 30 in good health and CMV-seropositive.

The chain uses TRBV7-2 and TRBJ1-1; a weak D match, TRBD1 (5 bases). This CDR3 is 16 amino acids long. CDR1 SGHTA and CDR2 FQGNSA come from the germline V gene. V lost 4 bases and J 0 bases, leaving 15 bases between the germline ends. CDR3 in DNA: TGTGCCAGCAGCTCCATCTGGGGCCAAATGAACACTGAAGCTTTCTTT. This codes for CASSSIWGQMNTEAFF.

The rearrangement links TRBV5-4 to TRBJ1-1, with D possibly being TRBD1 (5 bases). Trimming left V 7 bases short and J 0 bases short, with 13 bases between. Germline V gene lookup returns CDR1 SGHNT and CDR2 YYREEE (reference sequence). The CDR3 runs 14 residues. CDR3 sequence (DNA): TGTGCCAGCCGCCATGACAGATTGAACACTGAAGCTTTCTTT. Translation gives CASRHDRLNTEAFF.

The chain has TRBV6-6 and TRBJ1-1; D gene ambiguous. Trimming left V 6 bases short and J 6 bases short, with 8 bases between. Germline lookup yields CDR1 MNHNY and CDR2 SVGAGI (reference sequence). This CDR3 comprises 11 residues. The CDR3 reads CASRSLPEAFF. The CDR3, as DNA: TGTGCCAGCAGATCCCTCCCTGAAGCTTTCTTT.

The CDR3 spells CAIVPLSSYNEQFF. The CDR3, as DNA: TGTGCCATAGTCCCTCTGAGCTCCTACAATGAGCAGTTCTTC. The chain recombines TRBV2 with TRBJ2-1; D is uncertain. V dropped 10 bases and J dropped 0 bases, with 13 bases sitting between them. CDR1 is SNHLY, CDR2 FYNNEI, per germline. The CDR3 spans 14 residues.

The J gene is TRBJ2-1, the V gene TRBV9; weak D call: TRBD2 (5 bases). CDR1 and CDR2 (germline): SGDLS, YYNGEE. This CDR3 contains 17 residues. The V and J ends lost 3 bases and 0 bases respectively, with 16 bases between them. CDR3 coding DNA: TGTGCCAGCAGCGGGGTTAGCGAGTGGAGCTCCTACAATGAGCAGTTCTTC. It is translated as CASSGVSEWSSYNEQFF.

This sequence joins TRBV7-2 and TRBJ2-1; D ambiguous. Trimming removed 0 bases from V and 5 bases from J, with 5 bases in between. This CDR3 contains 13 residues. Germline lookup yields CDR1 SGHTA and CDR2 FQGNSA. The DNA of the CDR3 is TGTGCCAGCAGCTTAGCGTCTGACAATGAGCAGTTCTTC. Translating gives CASSLASDNEQFF.

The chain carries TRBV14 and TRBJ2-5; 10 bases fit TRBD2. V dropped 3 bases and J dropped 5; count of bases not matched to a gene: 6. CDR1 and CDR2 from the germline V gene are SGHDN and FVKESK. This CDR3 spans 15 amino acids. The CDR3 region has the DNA TGTGCCAGCAGCCAGGGGACTAGCGTTTGGGAGACCCAGTACTTC. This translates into CASSQGTSVWETQYF. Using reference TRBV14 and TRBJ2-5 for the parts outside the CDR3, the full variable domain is EAGVTQFPSHSVIEKGQTVTLRCDPISGHDNLYWYRRVMGKEIKFLLHFVKESKQDESGMPNNRFLAERTGGTYSTLKVQPAELEDSGVYFCASSQGTSVWETQYFGPGTRLLVL.

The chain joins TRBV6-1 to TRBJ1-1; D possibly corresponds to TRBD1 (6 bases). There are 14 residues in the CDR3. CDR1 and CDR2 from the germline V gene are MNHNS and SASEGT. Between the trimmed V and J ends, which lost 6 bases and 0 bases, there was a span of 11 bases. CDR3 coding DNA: TGTGCCAGCAGACGGGACACCTTGAACACTGAAGCTTTCTTT. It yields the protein CASRRDTLNTEAFF.

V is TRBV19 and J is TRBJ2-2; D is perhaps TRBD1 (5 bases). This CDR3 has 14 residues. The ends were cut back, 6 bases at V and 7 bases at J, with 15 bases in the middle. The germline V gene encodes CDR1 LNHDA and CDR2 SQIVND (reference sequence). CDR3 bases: TGTGCCAGTAGAAAAGGGGCGCTCTTCGGGGAGCTGTTTTTT. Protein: CASRKGALFGELFF. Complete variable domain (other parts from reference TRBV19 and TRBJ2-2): DGGITQSPKYLFRKEGQNVTLSCEQNLNHDAMYWYRQDPGQGLRLIYYSQIVNDFQKGDIAEGYSVSREKKESFPLTVTSAQKNPTAFYLCASRKGALFGELFFGEGSRLTVL.

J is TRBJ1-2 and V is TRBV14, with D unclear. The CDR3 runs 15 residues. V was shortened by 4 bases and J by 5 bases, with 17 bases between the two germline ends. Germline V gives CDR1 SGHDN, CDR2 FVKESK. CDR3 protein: CASSPPGNGPYGYTF. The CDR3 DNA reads TGTGCCAGCAGCCCGCCGGGGAACGGACCGTATGGCTACACCTTC.

The CDR3 nucleotides are TGTGCCAGCAGCCAAATGAGGCTAGCGGGATACAATGAGCAGTTCTTC. As protein: CASSQMRLAGYNEQFF. The chain uses TRBV7-3 and TRBJ2-1, with 9 bases identical to TRBD2. The junction had 9 bases not matched to a gene; V was cut back by 5 bases and J by 4 bases. The CDR3 runs 16 residues. Germline loops: CDR1 SGHTA, CDR2 FQGTGA.

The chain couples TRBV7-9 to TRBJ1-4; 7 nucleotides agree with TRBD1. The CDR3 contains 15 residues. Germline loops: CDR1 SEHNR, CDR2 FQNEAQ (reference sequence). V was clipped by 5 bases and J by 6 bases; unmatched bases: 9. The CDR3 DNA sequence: TGTGCCAGCAGCCTTGAAACAGGGACAGATGAAAAACTGTTTTTT. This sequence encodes CASSLETGTDEKLFF.

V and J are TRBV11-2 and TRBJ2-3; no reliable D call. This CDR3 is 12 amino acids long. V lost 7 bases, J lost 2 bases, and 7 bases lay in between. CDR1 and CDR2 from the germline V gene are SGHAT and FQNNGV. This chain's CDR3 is CASTPSTDTQYF. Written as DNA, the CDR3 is TGTGCCAGCACCCCTTCCACAGATACGCAGTATTTT.

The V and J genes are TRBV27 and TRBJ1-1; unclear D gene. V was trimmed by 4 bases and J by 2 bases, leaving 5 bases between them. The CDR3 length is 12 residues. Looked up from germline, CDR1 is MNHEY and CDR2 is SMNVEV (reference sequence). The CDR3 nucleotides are TGTGCCAGCAGTTCGGTAAACACTGAAGCTTTCTTT. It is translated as CASSSVNTEAFF.

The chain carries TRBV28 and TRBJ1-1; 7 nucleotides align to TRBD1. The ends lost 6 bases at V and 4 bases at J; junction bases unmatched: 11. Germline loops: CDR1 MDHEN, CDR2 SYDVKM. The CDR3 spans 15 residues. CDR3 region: CASRPGTVPGTEAFF. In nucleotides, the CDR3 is TGTGCCAGCAGACCAGGGACAGTCCCTGGCACTGAAGCTTTCTTT.